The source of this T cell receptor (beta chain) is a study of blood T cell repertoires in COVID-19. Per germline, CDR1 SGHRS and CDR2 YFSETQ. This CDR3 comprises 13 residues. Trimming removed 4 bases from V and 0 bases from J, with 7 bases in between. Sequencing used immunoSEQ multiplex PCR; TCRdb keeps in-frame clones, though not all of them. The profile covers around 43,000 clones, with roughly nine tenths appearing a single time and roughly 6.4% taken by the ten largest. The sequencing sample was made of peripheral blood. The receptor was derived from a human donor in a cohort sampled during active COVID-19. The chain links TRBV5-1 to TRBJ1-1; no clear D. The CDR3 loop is CASSRSMNTEAFF. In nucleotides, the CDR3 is TGCGCCAGCAGCAGGAGCATGAACACTGAAGCTTTCTTT.